This TCR beta chain was found in a study of control samples from healthy donors and cancer patients. Germline V CDR1 and CDR2: SQVTM, ANQGSEA. This CDR3 spans 14 amino acids. The V gene lost 5 bases and the J gene lost 6 bases, with 19 bases spanning the gap. TCRdb keeps only in-frame clones here, not all; method: immunoSEQ multiplex PCR. This table holds 35,000 to 50,000 clones, roughly 86% found once. The sequence derives from a woman aged 55 to 70 with lung cancer. The chain combines TRBV29-1 with TRBJ1-2, with D maybe TRBD1 (6 bases). Sequencing used PBMCs. CDR3 sequence reads: CSVTPGGLNNGYTF. CDR3 bases: TGCAGCGTTACCCCCGGGGGGCTGAATAATGGCTACACCTTC.